The TCR beta chain described here comes from a study of cytomegalovirus exposure and HLA in healthy donors. For the study at large: A preliminary data release comprised tens of millions of unique TCRs obtained from HLA-typed donors. Genotyping showed roughly 81% of roughly 390 donors falling in the Caucasian-associated ancestry cluster. Findings and caveats of the study: Roughly uniform sequencing depth across donors was assumed, possibly incorrectly.

A note on this clone: Its antigen is currently unknown.

Use of 60 Vbeta and 13 Jbeta primers characterized the PCR. Assay: immunoSEQ multiplex PCR; the TCRdb copy retains only in-frame clones and omits some. In the table there are approximately 170,000 clones, about four fifths of which are singletons. The clonotype originates from a woman aged 18-29 years in good health and CMV-seronegative. Source material: PBMCs.

This CDR3 is CASSFLSTSIPDTQYF. Written as DNA, the CDR3 is TGTGCCAGCAGCTTCCTCTCGACTAGTATCCCAGATACGCAGTATTTT. The gene calls are TRBV11-3 and TRBJ2-3, with D perhaps TRBD2 (6 bases). Germline assignment: CDR1 SGHNT and CDR2 YENEEA. The CDR3 is 16 amino acids. The V gene lost 3 bases and the J gene lost 4 bases, with 17 bases spanning the gap.